These T cell receptor beta chains were read from a single sample in a study of response to subunit inactivated influenza vaccine. TCRdb used MiXCR to reprocess the RT-PCR reads, holding one entry per CDR3 protein. The data contain 600,000 to 700,000 distinct CDR3 sequences, 11% to 15% of them seen just once; the ten biggest clones take up approximately 7.6%. The sample consisted of PBMCs from blood, taken 14 to 15 days before vaccination. The receptors originated from a man in his forties or fifties who received an inactivated influenza vaccine. Each CDR3 is given with its conserved first and last residue. A D gene is named only where the DNA matches it firmly. Size is stated for part of the rows, as once, few or many counts, or as a class when the clone is expanded.

d_call	v_call	j_call	clone_size	cdr3_nt	cdr3_aa
.	TRBV12-3/TRBV12-4	TRBJ2-7	few	TGTGCCAGCAGTTTGGGGCGGACTTGGGGTGAGCAGTACTTC	CASSLGRTWGEQYF
TRBD2	TRBV7-2	TRBJ2-2	.	TGTGCCAGCAGCGCAGGACTAGCGGGAGTCGGAACCGGGGAGCTGTTTTTT	CASSAGLAGVGTGELFF
.	TRBV29-1	TRBJ2-2	.	TGCAGCGTTCTGACAGGCTCGAGGGACACCGGGGAGCTGTTTTTT	CSVLTGSRDTGELFF
TRBD2	TRBV27	TRBJ2-1	few	TGTGCCAGCAGTTTACTCACACCACTAGCGGGAGCTGGCAATGAGCAGTTCTTC	CASSLLTPLAGAGNEQFF
.	TRBV20-1	TRBJ2-6	few	TGCAGTGCGATTGACAGCCCTGGGGCCAACGTCCTGACTTTC	CSAIDSPGANVLTF
.	TRBV7-2	TRBJ1-2	.	TGTGCCAGCAGCTTACAAGCGTCGGGACGGATTAACTATGGCTACACCTTC	CASSLQASGRINYGYTF
.	TRBV5-1	TRBJ2-3	many	TGCGCCAGCAGCGCCGGGACCTCCCACGGGGATACGCAGTATTTT	CASSAGTSHGDTQYF
.	TRBV5-1	TRBJ2-7	few	TGCGCCAGCAGCTTGGAGACCCCCGGGACTGGTGCCTACGAGCAGTACTTC	CASSLETPGTGAYEQYF
TRBD1	TRBV7-8	TRBJ2-7	few	TGTGCCAGCAGCTTAGGTTTAGGGACAGGGGCCTACGAGCAGTACTTC	CASSLGLGTGAYEQYF
.	TRBV28	TRBJ2-3	few	TGTGCCAGCAGTCAACCTTGGGCCACAGATACGCAGTATTTT	CASSQPWATDTQYF
TRBD2	TRBV28	TRBJ2-7	.	TGTGCCAGCAGTTTAATTTTACCCCGGACTAGCAGCTACGAGCAGTACTTC	CASSLILPRTSSYEQYF
TRBD2	TRBV5-1	TRBJ2-4	few	TGCGCCAGCAGCCCTGGACTAGCGGGAGACTCCCCTTCAGCCAAAAACATTCAGTACTTC	CASSPGLAGDSPSAKNIQYF
.	TRBV9	TRBJ2-1	.	TGTGCCAGCAGCGTAGGGGTCGCGGACAATGAGCAGTTCTTC	CASSVGVADNEQFF
.	TRBV5-1	TRBJ1-1	.	TGCGCCAGCAGCTTGACAGTAACCACTGAAGCTTTCTTT	CASSLTVTTEAFF
TRBD2	TRBV10-3	TRBJ2-3	few	TGTGCCATCAAGGGGACTAGCGGCACAGATACGCAGTATTTT	CAIKGTSGTDTQYF
.	TRBV28	TRBJ1-1	many	TGTGCCAGCAGAGCAGCCCAACAGCCCTCTGAAGCTTTCTTT	CASRAAQQPSEAFF
.	TRBV2	TRBJ1-5	.	TGTGCCAGCACCAGCTTCGGGAATCAGCCCCAGCATTTT	CASTSFGNQPQHF
.	TRBV3-1	TRBJ1-3	.	TGTGCCAGCAGCCAAGGGACACCCTCTGGAAACACCATATATTTT	CASSQGTPSGNTIYF
.	TRBV5-1	TRBJ2-2	many	TGCGCCAGCAGCTTCAACATGGATCGGGGCACCGGGGAGCTGTTTTTT	CASSFNMDRGTGELFF
.	TRBV7-2	TRBJ2-7	.	TGTGCCAGCAGCTTAGCGGGCAGGGATTACTACGAGCAGTACTTC	CASSLAGRDYYEQYF
.	TRBV28	TRBJ2-6	few	TGTGCCAGCAGTTTATGGGGCAGGGGAGTCCCTGGGGCCAACGTCCTGACTTTC	CASSLWGRGVPGANVLTF
.	TRBV28	TRBJ2-1	few	TGTGCCAGCAGTCCCGGACTTACGGGGGAGCAGTTCTTC	CASSPGLTGEQFF
.	TRBV6-2/TRBV6-3	TRBJ2-1	few	TGTGCCAGCAGCCCCGCCGCCACGGTTAGTCGGGCCTACCTAAACAATGAGCAGTTCTTC	CASSPAATVSRAYLNNEQFF
TRBD2	TRBV11-2	TRBJ2-7	.	TGTGCCAGCAGCTTGGGGACTAACGGGTTCTACGAGCAGTACTTC	CASSLGTNGFYEQYF
.	TRBV5-8	TRBJ2-7	.	TGTGCCAGCAGCTTTGTCTCCGGGCGCGAGCAGTACTTC	CASSFVSGREQYF
.	TRBV3-1	TRBJ1-1	.	TGTGCCAGCAGACACCAGGGGACTGAAGCTTTCTTT	CASRHQGTEAFF
.	TRBV5-1	TRBJ1-1	many	TGCGCCAGCAGATATGAAACGAACACTGAAGCTTTCTTT	CASRYETNTEAFF
TRBD2	TRBV14	TRBJ2-7	few	TGTGCCAGCAGCCAAATAGGGACGGGAGGAGAGTACTTC	CASSQIGTGGEYF
.	TRBV7-2	TRBJ2-1	many	TGTGCCAGCAGCTTAGCGAGTTACAATGAGCAGTTCTTC	CASSLASYNEQFF
.	TRBV11-1	TRBJ1-1	.	TGTGCCAGCAGCTTATCGGCCCCCAACACTGAAGCTTTCTTT	CASSLSAPNTEAFF
.	TRBV7-2	TRBJ1-2	few	TGTGCCAGCAGCTTAGACGGGTCCCCGGGGCGCTATGGCTACACCTTC	CASSLDGSPGRYGYTF
.	TRBV20-1	TRBJ2-2	.	TGCAGTGCCGGGGACGGTTACACCGGGGAGCTGTTTTTT	CSAGDGYTGELFF
.	TRBV7-2	TRBJ1-6	.	TGTGCCAGCAGCTTACTGGGGTTGGGGAATAATTCACCCCTCCACTTT	CASSLLGLGNNSPLHF
.	TRBV18	TRBJ1-4	.	TGTGCCAGTCACCGGGCAGGTCGGAATGAAAAACTGTTTTTT	CASHRAGRNEKLFF
.	TRBV6-2/TRBV6-3	TRBJ2-1	.	TGTGCCAGCAGTTACGCTCTAGCGTACAATGAGCAGTTCTTC	CASSYALAYNEQFF
.	TRBV28	TRBJ1-5	.	TGTGCCAGCAGTTTCTTTCTCAGGGGCACTAGCAATCAGCCCCAGCATTTT	CASSFFLRGTSNQPQHF
TRBD2	TRBV20-1	TRBJ2-7	few	TGCAGTGCTAGAGCTAGCGGGAGGGCCTACGAGCAGTACTTC	CSARASGRAYEQYF
.	TRBV20-1	TRBJ1-2	few	TGCAGTGCTAGTTCCAGGGGCAGCTATGGCTACACCTTC	CSASSRGSYGYTF
.	TRBV30	TRBJ2-2	few	TGTGCCTGGAGTGTCGTCACCGGGGAGCTGTTTTTT	CAWSVVTGELFF
TRBD2	TRBV9	TRBJ2-1	few	TGTGCCAGCACCCCGGGACTAGCGGGAGGGTACAATGAGCAGTTCTTC	CASTPGLAGGYNEQFF
.	TRBV20-1	TRBJ2-7	few	TGCAGTGCTAGAGTAGCGAGCTCCTACGAGCAGTACTTC	CSARVASSYEQYF
TRBD1	TRBV5-5	TRBJ2-7	few	TGTGCCAGCAGCACGGACAGGGGGCAATCCTACGAGCAGTACTTC	CASSTDRGQSYEQYF
.	TRBV15	TRBJ2-1	.	TGTGCCACCAGCAGCCCCTCCCCCCAGAATGAGCAGTTCTTC	CATSSPSPQNEQFF
.	TRBV27	TRBJ2-3	.	TGTGCCAGCAGGTACCGGGACAAGCTTGATACGCAGTATTTT	CASRYRDKLDTQYF
TRBD2	TRBV7-9	TRBJ2-3	few	TGTGCCAGCACGCGGGGGGGTAGCACAGATACGCAGTATTTT	CASTRGGSTDTQYF